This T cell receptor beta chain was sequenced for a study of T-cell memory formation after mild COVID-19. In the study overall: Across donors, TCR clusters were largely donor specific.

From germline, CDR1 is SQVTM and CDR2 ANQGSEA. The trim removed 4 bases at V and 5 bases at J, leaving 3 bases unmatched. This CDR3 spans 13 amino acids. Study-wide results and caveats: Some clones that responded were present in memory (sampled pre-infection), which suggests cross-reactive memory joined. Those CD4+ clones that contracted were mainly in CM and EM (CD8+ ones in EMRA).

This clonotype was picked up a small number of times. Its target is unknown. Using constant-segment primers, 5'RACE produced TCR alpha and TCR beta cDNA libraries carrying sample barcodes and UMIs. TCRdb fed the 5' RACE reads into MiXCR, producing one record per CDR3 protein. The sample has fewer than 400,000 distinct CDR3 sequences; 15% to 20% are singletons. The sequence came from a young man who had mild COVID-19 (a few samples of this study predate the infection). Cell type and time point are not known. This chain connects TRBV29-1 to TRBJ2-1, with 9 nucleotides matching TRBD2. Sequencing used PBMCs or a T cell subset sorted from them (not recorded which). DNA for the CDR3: TGCAGCGTTGTAGGGACTAGCCACAATGAGCAGTTCTTC. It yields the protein CSVVGTSHNEQFF.